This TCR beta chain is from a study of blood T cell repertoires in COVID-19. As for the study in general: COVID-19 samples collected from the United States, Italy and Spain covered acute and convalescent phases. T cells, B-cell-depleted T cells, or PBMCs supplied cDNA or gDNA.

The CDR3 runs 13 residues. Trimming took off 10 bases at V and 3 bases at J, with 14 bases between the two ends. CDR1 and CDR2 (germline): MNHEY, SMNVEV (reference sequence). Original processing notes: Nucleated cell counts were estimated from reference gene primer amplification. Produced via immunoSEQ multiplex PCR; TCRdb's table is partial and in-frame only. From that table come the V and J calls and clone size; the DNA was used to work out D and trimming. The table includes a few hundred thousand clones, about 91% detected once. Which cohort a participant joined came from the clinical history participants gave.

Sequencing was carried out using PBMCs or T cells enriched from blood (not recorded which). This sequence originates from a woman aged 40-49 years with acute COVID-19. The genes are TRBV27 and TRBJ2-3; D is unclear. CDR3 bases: TGTGCCACCAAGCTCGTCGGGACAGATACGCAGTATTTT. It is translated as CATKLVGTDTQYF.